What follows are 11 T cell receptor beta chains derived from one specimen sequenced in a study of blood T cell repertoires in COVID-19. TCRdb's table, derived via immunoSEQ multiplex PCR, lists solely in-frame clones and lacks some. Among approximately 100,000 clones listed, approximately 91% were seen once. Input material: peripheral blood. Every receptor here comes from a man aged 50-59 years with acute or convalescent COVID-19.

The J gene is TRBJ1-2, the V gene TRBV4-1, with a tentative D call TRBD1 (5 bases). Per germline, CDR1 MGHRA and CDR2 YSYEKL. V shed 2 bases and J shed 4 bases, with 11 bases lying between them. The CDR3 runs 14 residues. As DNA, the CDR3 is TGCGCCAGCAGCCAACCCCAGGGACTCTATGGCTACACCTTC. It encodes CASSQPQGLYGYTF.

This chain uses TRBV11-3 with TRBJ2-5; 9 nucleotides agree with TRBD2. Per germline, CDR1 SGHNT and CDR2 YENEEA. The J segment lost 6 bases and the V segment lost 6 bases, leaving 2 bases of the junction unmatched. This CDR3 is 12 amino acids long. The chain's CDR3 is CASRAGGKTQYF. The CDR3 nucleotides read TGTGCCAGCAGAGCGGGGGGAAAGACCCAGTACTTC.

The chain joins TRBV3-1 (or the pseudogene TRBV3-2) to TRBJ2-3; D gene unclear. V lost 2 bases, J lost 6 bases, and 12 bases lay in between. The CDR3 is 14 residues long. In germline, CDR1 is LGHDT, CDR2 YNNKEL (reference sequence). The CDR3 loop is CASSQQMSPDTQYF. The DNA of the CDR3 is TGTGCCAGCAGCCAACAGATGTCCCCGGATACGCAGTATTTT.

The chain carries TRBV28 and TRBJ1-2, with TRBD1 as a possible D gene (5 bases). CDR3 length: 13 residues. V lost 6 bases and J 3 bases, leaving 11 bases between the germline ends. The germline CDR1 and CDR2 sequences are MDHEN and SYDVKM. In nucleotides, the CDR3 is TGTGCCAGCAGGACACGCAGGGACTATGGCTACACCTTC. It specifies CASRTRRDYGYTF.

The J gene is TRBJ2-5, the V gene TRBV19; D is undetermined. V lost 4 bases to trimming and J lost 5 bases, with 11 bases between them. Looked up from germline, CDR1 is LNHDA and CDR2 is SQIVND (reference sequence). The CDR3 loop spans 13 amino acids. The CDR3 DNA reads as TGTGCCAGTAGTAGGGCCCTAAGTGAGACCCAGTACTTC. It codes for CASSRALSETQYF.

This chain joins TRBV5-1 and TRBJ2-1, with TRBD1 matching over 8 bases. The germline gives CDR1 SGHRS, CDR2 YFSETQ. V dropped 3 bases and J dropped 7; count of bases not matched to a gene: 9. The CDR3 spans 15 residues. CDR3 in amino acids: CASSSGQGIGNEQFF. The CDR3 DNA reads as TGCGCCAGCAGCTCAGGACAGGGAATAGGGAATGAGCAGTTCTTC.

The CDR3 region is CASSLTERGNEQYF. CDR3 DNA: TGTGCCAGCAGTTTGACCGAGCGGGGTAACGAGCAGTACTTC. The rearrangement joins TRBV27 to TRBJ2-7, with TRBD2 matching 7 bases. The germline V gene has CDR1 MNHEY and CDR2 SMNVEV (reference sequence). This CDR3 spans 14 amino acids. After removal of 3 bases from V and 5 bases from J, the junction contained 7 bases not matched to a gene.

This chain connects TRBV10-3 to TRBJ2-5, with D possibly TRBD1 on 5 matching bases. V was clipped by 10 bases and J by 5 bases, with 14 bases between them. Germline V gene data show CDR1 as ENHRY and CDR2 as SYGVKD. The CDR3 loop spans 12 amino acids. CDR3 sequence reads: CATSLKGETQYF. The CDR3 DNA reads as TGTGCCACCTCCTTGAAGGGGGAGACCCAGTACTTC.

The rearrangement uses TRBV7-9 and TRBJ2-1, with TRBD2 matching over 9 bases. Germline V gene lookup returns CDR1 SEHNR and CDR2 FQNEAQ (reference sequence). Trimming cost V 4 bases and J 2 bases; bases outside gene matches: 12. The CDR3 sequence is 18 residues long. CDR3 DNA sequence: TGTGCCAGCAGCTCAACAAACCCGGGACTAGCAACCTACAATGAGCAGTTCTTC. It is translated as CASSSTNPGLATYNEQFF.

The chain has TRBV6-1 and TRBJ2-7; maybe TRBD2 (6 bases). Germline CDR1 is MNHNS and CDR2 is SASEGT. The CDR3 is 17 residues long. V shed 0 bases and J shed 0 bases, with 15 bases lying between them. The CDR3 coding sequence is TGTGCCAGCAGTGAAGCGGCCAATTGGGGGGACTCCTACGAGCAGTACTTC. Its translation: CASSEAANWGDSYEQYF.

The V and J genes are TRBV6-5 and TRBJ1-1, with 8 bases lining up with TRBD1. This CDR3 has 15 amino acids. Germline V CDR1 and CDR2: MNHEY, SVGAGI. V lost 4 bases, J lost 0 bases, and 4 bases stayed unmatched. The chain's CDR3 is CASSLGQAMNTEAFF. The CDR3 DNA follows: TGTGCCAGCAGTTTGGGACAGGCGATGAACACTGAAGCTTTCTTT.